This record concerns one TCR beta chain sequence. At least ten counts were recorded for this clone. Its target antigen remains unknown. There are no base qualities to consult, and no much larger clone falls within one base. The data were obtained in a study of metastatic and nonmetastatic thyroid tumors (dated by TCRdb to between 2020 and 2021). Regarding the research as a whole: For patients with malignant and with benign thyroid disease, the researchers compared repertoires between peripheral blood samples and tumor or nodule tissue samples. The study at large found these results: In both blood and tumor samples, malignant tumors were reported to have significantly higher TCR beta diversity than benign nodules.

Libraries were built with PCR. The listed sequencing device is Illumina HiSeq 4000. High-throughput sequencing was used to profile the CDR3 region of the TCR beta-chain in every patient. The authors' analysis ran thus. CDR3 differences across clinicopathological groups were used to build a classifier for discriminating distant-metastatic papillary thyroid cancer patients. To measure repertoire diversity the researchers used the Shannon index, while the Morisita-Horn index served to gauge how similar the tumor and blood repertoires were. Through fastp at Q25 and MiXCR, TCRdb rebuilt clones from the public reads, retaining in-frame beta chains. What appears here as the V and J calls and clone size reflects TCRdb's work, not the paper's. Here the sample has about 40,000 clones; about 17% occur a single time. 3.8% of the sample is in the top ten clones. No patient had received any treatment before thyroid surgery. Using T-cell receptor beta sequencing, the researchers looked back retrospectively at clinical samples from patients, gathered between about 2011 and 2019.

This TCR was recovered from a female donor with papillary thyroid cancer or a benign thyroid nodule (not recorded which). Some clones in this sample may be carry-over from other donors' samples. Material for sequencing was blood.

The sequence in DNA is TGTGCCAGTAGTATAGCCAACTCCTATTCCTACAATGAGCAGTTCTTC. The translation is CASSIANSYSYNEQFF. The V and J segments used are TRBV19 and TRBJ2-1, with no D gene named confidently. Looking up the germline V gene (reference sequence) yields CDR1 LNHDA and CDR2 SQIVND. Relative to germline, V is 1 base shorter and J is 1 base shorter, with 11 bases between their ends. The CDR3, cysteine through phenylalanine, is 16 amino acids long. The kept DNA is CDR3 alone, 48 bases in frame from the first base.